This T cell receptor (beta chain) was captured by sequencing in a study of molecular identifiers for immune sequencing clone quantification. Whole-study results and caveats: Naive cells had under 1% of molecules in clones above 20 RNA copies, effectors over 99%. Highly expanded clone sizes could be underestimated through barcode sharing by identical TCR molecules.

Generation of bulk TCR libraries relied on previously described methods and listed TCR primers. TCRdb reprocessed the PCR reads with MiXCR, giving one entry per CDR3 protein. The sample contains hundreds of thousands of distinct CDR3 sequences, roughly 25% of which appear only once. The germline V gene encodes CDR1 SGHAT and CDR2 FQNNGV. Trimming took off 5 bases at V and 9 bases at J, with 14 bases between the two ends. The CDR3 is 13 residues long. As concerns this clonotype: Its antigen is undetermined.

Naive CD8 libraries came from about 19,000 to 1,100,000 sorted cells with 10%, 30% or 50% RNA. This TCR was sampled from a human donor in good health. Some libraries in this study had Jurkat cell RNA spiked in. The genes are TRBV11-2 and TRBJ2-1, with D possibly being TRBD2 (6 bases). Source material: naive CD8+ T cells from blood, with Jurkat cell RNA spiked in. As for subset: FACS-sorted CD8+CD4-CCR7+CD45RA+ naive T cells. The CDR3 DNA is TGTGCCAGCAGCCCCGGGACTGGCGCTGAGCAGTTCTTC. It is translated as CASSPGTGAEQFF.